Listed below are T cell receptor beta chains from one sample, sequenced in a study of Ad26.COV2.S vaccination and SARS-CoV-2 variants. The method was immunoSEQ multiplex PCR; TCRdb's version includes in-frame clones alone and lacks a portion of them. The sample has some 390,000 clones, around 91% seen once. Sample: peripheral blood, taken in a trial of Ad26.COV2.S vaccine versus placebo. Receptor source: a person between 18 and 60 years old who received the Ad26.COV2.S COVID-19 vaccine or a placebo. The CDR3 runs from the conserved cysteine through the conserved F or W. Clone size appears in some rows only: once, few, many, or a class for an expanded clone.

NA TRBV6-6 CASSYANTGELFF
NA TRBV7-2 CASSFGRSNEQFF
NA TRBV7-3 CASSLTGGDSLQETQYF
NA TRBV28 CASSLSGGTYEQYF
NA TRBV7-9 CASSYSLAGVNNEQFF
NA TRBV18 CASSPIQVGAGRDEQYF
few TRBV27 CASSLEGTVSNQPQHF
NA TRBV2 CASSALAYNEQFF
NA TRBV7-6 CASSPGGGRYNEQFF
NA TRBV7-2 CASSAQGAGELFF
NA TRBV24-1 CATSEAGRTGELFF
NA TRBV6-1 CASSEYGGASSEQYF
NA TRBV3-1/TRBV3-2 CASSQGGAYEQYF
NA TRBV20-1 CSASRGANTGELFF
once TRBV5-1 CASSPREHYGYTF
few TRBV5-8 CASEAIYSYEQYF
NA TRBV28 CASSLASGRAWYNEQFF
NA TRBV30 CAWGGVAISTDTQYF
medium-sized TRBV10-2 CASSDRDTGELFF
NA TRBV12-1 CASSFRLAGVNEQFF
NA TRBV11-3 CASSLDGLDEQYF
NA TRBV28 CASSLWKGRTRQETQYF
NA TRBV16 CASSPPGGPMNTEAFF
NA TRBV11-3 CASSLWTSGHYEQYF
NA TRBV2 CASSSYSNQPQHF
NA TRBV2 CASSPTGSGTGELFF
NA TRBV6-6 CASSPSTKSGTSGAYEQYF
NA TRBV5-1 CASSLVTNTGELFF
few TRBV9 CASSVWGGIYNEQFF
NA TRBV7-3 CASSLGVRDTQYF
NA TRBV2 CASRPQGGYNEQFF
NA TRBV30 CAWGGTNNQPQHF
NA TRBV27 CASSLSLAGVGEQYF
few TRBV5-4 CASSTQTGGYGYTF
NA TRBV27 CASRPWDTKLNEQFF
once TRBV3-1/TRBV3-2 CASSQATGQGAPRGTQYF
NA TRBV20-1 CSARGSDGYTF